Listed below are T cell receptor beta chains from one sample, sequenced in a study of early T cells in non-severe SARS-CoV-2 infection. Each CDR3 protein is one row after TCRdb ran MiXCR on the 5' RACE reads. The repertoire has some 54,000 distinct CDR3 sequences, 11% of them found once; the top ten carry roughly an eighth. What was sequenced was whole blood. These receptors originate from an adult who was a healthcare worker with PCR-confirmed SARS-CoV-2 infection or an uninfected control (not recorded which). CDR3s include the opening cysteine and the closing phenylalanine or tryptophan. Each record gives: J gene, D gene, V gene, clone size, CDR3 DNA, CDR3 protein. A D gene is named only where the DNA matches it firmly. For some rows the clone size is stated as once, few or many, or as a class when expanded; others skip it.

TRBJ1-2,TRBD1,TRBV5-5,many,TGTGCCAGCAGCTTGGAGCTCAGGGGGACCTTGAAGACTAACTATGGCTACACCTTC,CASSLELRGTLKTNYGYTF
TRBJ1-1,.,TRBV6-6,many,TGTGCCAGCCGGGACCGAGCCTCGAACACTGAAGCTTTCTTT,CASRDRASNTEAFF
TRBJ2-2,TRBD2,TRBV7-2,.,TGTGCCAGCAGATCGGGGGGTCCCGGGGAGCTGTTTTTT,CASRSGGPGELFF
TRBJ2-2,.,TRBV5-1,.,TGCGCCAGCAGGGAGAACACCGGGGAGCTGTTTTTT,CASRENTGELFF
TRBJ2-7,.,TRBV29-1,many,TGCAGCGTCAAGAGTGAGCTCTCCTACGAGCAGTACTTC,CSVKSELSYEQYF
TRBJ2-3,.,TRBV2,.,TGTGCCAGCAGTGAGTCCCAGTTGATAGATACGCAGTATTTT,CASSESQLIDTQYF
TRBJ1-1,.,TRBV6-2/TRBV6-3,few,TGTGCCAGCAGCTCCGGGCAGGGAAGCTCTGAAGCTTTCTTT,CASSSGQGSSEAFF
TRBJ2-7,TRBD2,TRBV28,.,TGTGCCAGCAGTACCCGACTAGCGGGAAAGGACGAGCAGTACTTC,CASSTRLAGKDEQYF
TRBJ2-7,TRBD1,TRBV25-1,many,TGTGCCAGCAGTGAAGGGGACAGGGCGCCCCACTTC,CASSEGDRAPHF
TRBJ2-2,TRBD1,TRBV19,many,TGTGCCAGTTTCGACAGGGCGAGGTCCGGGGAGCTGTTTTTT,CASFDRARSGELFF
TRBJ2-7,.,TRBV5-1,.,TGCGCCAGCAGCGCGCAGGATCTCGGGGGCGAGCAGTACTTC,CASSAQDLGGEQYF
TRBJ2-2,.,TRBV29-1,many,TGCAGCGGGACCTCGAACACCGGGGAGCTGTTTTTT,CSGTSNTGELFF
TRBJ2-1,TRBD2,TRBV6-1,many,TGTGCCAGCAGTGAATGGGGCGGGAGTTATGAGCAGTTCTTC,CASSEWGGSYEQFF
TRBJ1-1,.,TRBV6-2/TRBV6-3,many,TGTGCCAGCAGTCGTGGGACGGTGAACACTGAAGCTTTCTTT,CASSRGTVNTEAFF
TRBJ1-2,.,TRBV18,.,TGTGCCAGCTCAACCCTTTCGGACGGACTCTACACCTTC,CASSTLSDGLYTF
TRBJ2-7,.,TRBV27,many,TGTGCCAGCAGTTTTAAGGGGTACCACGAGCAGTACTTC,CASSFKGYHEQYF
TRBJ2-2,TRBD2,TRBV2,few,TGTGCCGCGCGGGGGAGCACCGGGGAGCTGTTTTTT,CAARGSTGELFF
TRBJ2-3,TRBD2,TRBV4-1,.,TGCGCCAGCAGCGGGCTCTCGGGTACTAGCGGGTCCACTAGCACAGATACGCAGTATTTT,CASSGLSGTSGSTSTDTQYF
TRBJ2-7,TRBD2,TRBV20-1,many,TGCAGTGCTATCCGACTAGCGGGGGGCAACGAGCAGTACTTC,CSAIRLAGGNEQYF
TRBJ2-5,.,TRBV21-1,.,TGTGCCAGCAGCAACCCTCGCGAGAGTGAGACCCAGTACTTC,CASSNPRESETQYF
TRBJ2-1,.,TRBV11-2,many,TGTGCCAGCAGCTTGGACCGTGCGCGTGAGCAGTTCTTC,CASSLDRAREQFF
TRBJ2-6,.,TRBV18,many,TGTGCCAGCTCATCCGGGACACCGAGCTCTGGGGCCAACGTCCTGACTTTC,CASSSGTPSSGANVLTF
TRBJ2-7,TRBD2,TRBV4-1,.,TGCGCCAGCGCCTGGTCGCGGGGGACCTCCTACGAGCAGTACTTC,CASAWSRGTSYEQYF
TRBJ1-1,TRBD1,TRBV6-5,many,TGTGCCAGCAGTCATAACAGGGGTTCGAACACTGAAGCTTTCTTT,CASSHNRGSNTEAFF
TRBJ1-1,.,TRBV7-2,.,TGTGCCAGCAGCTTAACGCTGATGAACACTGAAGCTTTCTTT,CASSLTLMNTEAFF
TRBJ2-3,.,TRBV11-3,many,TGTGCCAGCAGCTTATCCGGGTTCGCAGATACGCAGTATTTT,CASSLSGFADTQYF
TRBJ2-7,.,TRBV4-2,.,TGTGCCAGCAGCCAAGGGGGCACGGGACTTCTCTACGAGCAGTACTTC,CASSQGGTGLLYEQYF
TRBJ1-1,.,TRBV7-9,many,TGTGCCAGCAGCTTCCACCGGGACCCGAACACTGAAGCTTTCTTT,CASSFHRDPNTEAFF
TRBJ2-2,TRBD2,TRBV11-2,few,TGTGCCAGCAGCCAAGGGACTAGCGGGAGGGTTAACACCGGGGAGCTGTTTTTT,CASSQGTSGRVNTGELFF
TRBJ2-1,.,TRBV11-2,few,TGTGCCAGCAGCACCTACAATGAGCAGTTCTTC,CASSTYNEQFF
TRBJ2-1,.,TRBV6-5,many,TGTGCCAGCAGTTACTCAGAACAGGGCTGGAACAATGAGCAGTTCTTC,CASSYSEQGWNNEQFF
TRBJ2-5,.,TRBV29-1,few,TGCAGCGTTGTCCCAGGAGAGGAGACCCAGTACTTC,CSVVPGEETQYF
TRBJ2-1,.,TRBV27,many,TGTGCCAGCAGTTTAATTGGTCCTCTGGGGGAGTTAGGTGAGCAGTTCTTC,CASSLIGPLGELGEQFF
TRBJ2-5,.,TRBV10-1,few,TGCGCCAGCAGCCAGTACGGGAGTCGGGAGACCCAGTACTTC,CASSQYGSRETQYF
TRBJ2-1,TRBD2,TRBV4-1,.,TGCGCCAGCAGCCCAGGACTAGCCGGATACAATGAGCAGTTCTTC,CASSPGLAGYNEQFF
TRBJ2-2,.,TRBV2,many,TGTGCCAGCAGTGTCACCAACACCGGGGAGCTGTTTTTT,CASSVTNTGELFF
TRBJ2-1,.,TRBV6-2/TRBV6-3,many,TGTGCCAGCATTCAAGGGAATGAGCAGTTCTTC,CASIQGNEQFF
TRBJ2-1,.,TRBV5-6,.,TGTGCCAGCAGCTTCAGGGCGGATGAGCAGTTCTTC,CASSFRADEQFF
TRBJ2-4,.,TRBV29-1,many,TGCAGCGTTATGTTCCCAGCCAAAAACATTCAGTACTTC,CSVMFPAKNIQYF
TRBJ1-2,.,TRBV4-3,.,TGCGCCAGCAGACGGAGTATTGAGGGGGAATCGTATGGCTACACCTTC,CASRRSIEGESYGYTF
TRBJ2-1,.,TRBV13,few,TGTGCCAGCAGCCCAGGGGGTCTAGCGGGTAGCAATGAGCAGTTCTTC,CASSPGGLAGSNEQFF
TRBJ2-2,TRBD2,TRBV7-6,.,TGTGCCAGCAGCTTACTAGCGGGAACGAACACCGGGGAGCTGTTTTTT,CASSLLAGTNTGELFF